These 19 T cell receptor beta chains were sequenced from one sample in a study of identical twins (dated by TCRdb to the mid-2010s). Libraries were built with 5' RACE. Instrument on record: Illumina HiSeq 2000. Through fastp at Q25 and MiXCR, TCRdb rebuilt clones from the public reads, retaining in-frame beta chains. When rows share a CDR3 protein, they turn into one entry using the most common DNA and genes. Recorded for this sample are 450,000 or so distinct CDR3 sequences; roughly an eighth of them occurred a single time. More than 0.8% of the sample is held by the ten biggest clonotypes. This same sample was also taken into another study, of yellow fever vaccine responses in identical twins.

Sequenced input: CD4+ T cells sorted from blood. Receptors originate from a woman aged 18 to 35 in good health.

The chain uses TRBV11-2 and TRBJ2-5; D unresolved. Germline V gene data show CDR1 as SGHAT and CDR2 as FQNNGV. V was trimmed by 4 bases and J by 3 bases, leaving 15 bases between them. This CDR3 comprises 15 residues. CDR3 coding DNA: TGTGCCAGCAGCTCTATGATGCAAACAGAAGAGACCCAGTACTTC. Translating it yields CASSSMMQTEETQYF.

This clonotype came up a few times. J is TRBJ2-5 and V is TRBV6-2 or TRBV6-3; D is unresolved. The CDR3 consists of 15 residues. The germline gives CDR1 MNHEY, CDR2 SVGEGT. V lost 6 bases and J lost 5, with 19 bases in between. CDR3 sequence: CASRPTNGPSETQYF. The CDR3 DNA reads TGTGCCAGCAGGCCGACGAACGGGCCTTCGGAGACCCAGTACTTC.

J is TRBJ1-1 and V is TRBV2, with unresolved D. Trimming removed 3 bases from V and 0 bases from J, with 14 bases in between. The germline V gene encodes CDR1 SNHLY and CDR2 FYNNEI. The CDR3 loop spans 16 amino acids. Written as DNA, the CDR3 is TGTGCCAGCAGTGATACTCTACGTAGGGTGAACACTGAAGCTTTCTTT. Translating gives CASSDTLRRVNTEAFF.

The rearrangement joins TRBV5-1 to TRBJ2-7; D is unclear. The V and J ends lost 0 bases and 6 bases respectively, with 13 bases between them. The CDR3 spans 14 residues. Germline V CDR1 and CDR2: SGHRS, YFSETQ. The CDR3 loop is CASSLEGLVGEQYF. CDR3 bases: TGCGCCAGCAGCTTGGAAGGTTTGGTAGGCGAGCAGTACTTC. Filled out from reference TRBV5-1 and TRBJ2-7, the complete variable domain reads KAGVTQTPRYLIKTRGQQVTLSCSPISGHRSVSWYQQTPGQGLQFLFEYFSETQRNKGNFPGRFSGRQFSNSRSEMNVSTLELGDSALYLCASSLEGLVGEQYFGPGTRLTVT.

The genes are TRBV11-2 and TRBJ2-5; a weak D match, TRBD2 (6 bases). This CDR3 region has 18 residues. Deletions cut 6 bases from V and 0 bases from J, with 23 bases between. Germline CDR1 is SGHAT and CDR2 is FQNNGV. The CDR3 nucleotides read TGTGCCAGCAGAACTTCCCTGGGACTTACTTTGTACCAAGAGACCCAGTACTTC. Protein product: CASRTSLGLTLYQETQYF.

This rearrangement joins TRBV7-9 to TRBJ2-3; D is unclear. Germline loops: CDR1 SEHNR, CDR2 FQNEAQ (reference sequence). The CDR3 contains 14 residues. V shed 1 base and J shed 3 bases, with 8 bases lying between them. The CDR3 protein is CASSLELGTDTQYF. The CDR3 DNA sequence: TGTGCCAGCAGCTTAGAGCTGGGAACAGATACGCAGTATTTT.

The rearrangement links TRBV7-2 to TRBJ1-4, with D unclear. CDR3 length: 14 amino acids. Trimming stripped 2 bases from V and 5 bases from J, with 9 bases between. Per the germline V gene, CDR1 is SGHTA and CDR2 is FQGNSA. The CDR3 is CASSLSQANEKLFF. The CDR3 coding sequence is TGTGCCAGCAGCTTAAGTCAGGCAAATGAAAAACTGTTTTTT.

The chain employs TRBV3-1 and TRBJ2-7; 9 nucleotides align to TRBD2. Trimming took 2 bases from V and 2 from J; bases not matched to a gene: 7. CDR1 and CDR2 (germline): LGHDT, YNNKEL (reference sequence). The CDR3 contains 16 residues. For the CDR3, the DNA is TGTGCCAGCAGCCAACTGGGGACTAGCAGGACCTACGAGCAGTACTTC. Its translation is CASSQLGTSRTYEQYF.

This clonotype was seen only a few times. This chain uses TRBV7-6 with TRBJ2-5; D might be TRBD2 (6 bases). V was clipped by 5 bases and J by 2 bases, with 12 bases between them. Germline CDR1 reads SGHVS; CDR2 reads FNYEAQ. CDR3 length equals 14 residues. Here the CDR3 reads CASSLIAAQETQYF. In DNA form, the CDR3 reads TGTGCCAGCAGCCTAATAGCGGCACAAGAGACCCAGTACTTC.

A few counts support this clonotype. V is TRBV5-6 and J is TRBJ2-5, with 8 bases fitting TRBD1. V lost 2 bases, J lost 0 bases, and 3 bases stayed unmatched. The germline CDR1 and CDR2 sequences are SGHDT and YYEEEE. The CDR3 is 15 residues long. The CDR3, as DNA: TGTGCCAGCAGCTTTGGACAGGGCCACCAAGAGACCCAGTACTTC. It codes for CASSFGQGHQETQYF.

The chain employs TRBV7-2 and TRBJ2-7; D gene ambiguous. The CDR3 loop spans 11 amino acids. Trimming stripped 6 bases from V and 5 bases from J, with 8 bases between. The germline gives CDR1 SGHTA, CDR2 FQGNSA. The DNA for the CDR3 is TGTGCCAGCAGAGGCCATAACGAGCAGTACTTC. The encoded protein is CASRGHNEQYF.

This clonotype was picked up a small number of times. The chain is built from TRBV6-5 and TRBJ2-7; D possibly matches TRBD1 or TRBD2 (6 bases each). V was pared by 0 bases and J by 5 bases, with 14 bases between. This CDR3 is 15 amino acids long. Germline V gives CDR1 MNHEY, CDR2 SVGAGI. The CDR3 nucleotides read TGTGCCAGCAGTTACTCAGGGGGGACCCCCCACGAGCAGTACTTC. Its protein product is CASSYSGGTPHEQYF.

By sample share, this clonotype is medium-sized. The rearrangement uses TRBV29-1 and TRBJ1-1; TRBD1 is a possible D gene (5 bases). Trimming pared 8 bases from V and 1 base from J, leaving 14 bases between. Germline CDR1 is SQVTM and CDR2 is ANQGSEA. The CDR3 consists of 13 residues. The CDR3 protein is CSFARGGNTEAFF. CDR3 in DNA: TGCAGCTTTGCCCGGGGGGGGAACACTGAAGCTTTCTTT.

This clonotype was found a few times. The V gene is TRBV20-1, the J gene TRBJ2-5; TRBD1 agrees at 7 bases. From germline, CDR1 is DFQATT and CDR2 SNEGSKA (reference sequence). The junction had 8 bases not matched to a gene; V was cut back by 6 bases and J by 1 base. The length of the CDR3 is 14 residues. This chain's CDR3 is CSATYRGSQETQYF. CDR3 nucleotides: TGCAGTGCGACTTACAGGGGATCCCAAGAGACCCAGTACTTC.

V is TRBV11-2 and J is TRBJ2-1; TRBD1 is a possible D gene (5 bases). The CDR3 has 16 residues. Looked up from germline, CDR1 is SGHAT and CDR2 is FQNNGV. V lost 4 bases to trimming and J lost 0 bases, with 13 bases between them. This chain's CDR3 is CASSYIREISYNEQFF. In nucleotides, the CDR3 is TGTGCCAGCAGCTACATCAGGGAAATCTCCTACAATGAGCAGTTCTTC.

This clonotype was seen repeatedly, ten times or more. An end of the junction does not agree with germline; a read error may underlie this. The chain combines TRBV5-6 with TRBJ2-3, with no clear D. The CDR3 is 14 amino acids. Germline V gene data show CDR1 as SGHDT and CDR2 as YYEEEE. CDR3 nucleotide sequence: TGTGCCAGCAGTTTGGGCAGGAGCACAGATACGCAGTATTTT. Translation: CASSLGRSTDTQYF.

This clonotype was seen more than once but under ten times. This chain connects TRBV7-8 to TRBJ2-7, with TRBD1 as a possible D gene (5 bases). CDR3 length: 14 residues. Looked up from germline, CDR1 is SGHVS and CDR2 is FQNEAQ. V shed 9 bases and J shed 5 bases, with 20 bases lying between them. In DNA form, the CDR3 reads TGTGCCAGAAACCTTCAACTCCAGGGCCACGAGCAGTACTTC. Translating it yields CARNLQLQGHEQYF.

This clonotype was counted between two and nine times. The J gene is TRBJ2-5, the V gene TRBV29-1, with TRBD2 as a possible D gene (6 bases). The germline V gene has CDR1 SQVTM and CDR2 ANQGSEA. The V end was cut by 8 bases, the J end by 4 bases, with 17 bases between. The CDR3 is made up of 13 amino acids. The chain's CDR3 is CSSPGGEGETQYF. For the CDR3, the DNA is TGCAGCTCCCCCGGGGGAGAGGGAGAGACCCAGTACTTC.

This clonotype was counted at least ten times. This chain links TRBV5-1 with TRBJ2-2; D might be TRBD2 (5 bases). The germline CDR1 and CDR2 sequences are SGHRS and YFSETQ. This CDR3 comprises 15 residues. With 5 bases removed from V and 4 bases from J, the gap between germline ends came to 15 bases. In DNA, the CDR3 is TGCGCCAGCAGAGTCCCTGGGGAGATCACCGGGGAGCTGTTTTTT. Translation gives CASRVPGEITGELFF.